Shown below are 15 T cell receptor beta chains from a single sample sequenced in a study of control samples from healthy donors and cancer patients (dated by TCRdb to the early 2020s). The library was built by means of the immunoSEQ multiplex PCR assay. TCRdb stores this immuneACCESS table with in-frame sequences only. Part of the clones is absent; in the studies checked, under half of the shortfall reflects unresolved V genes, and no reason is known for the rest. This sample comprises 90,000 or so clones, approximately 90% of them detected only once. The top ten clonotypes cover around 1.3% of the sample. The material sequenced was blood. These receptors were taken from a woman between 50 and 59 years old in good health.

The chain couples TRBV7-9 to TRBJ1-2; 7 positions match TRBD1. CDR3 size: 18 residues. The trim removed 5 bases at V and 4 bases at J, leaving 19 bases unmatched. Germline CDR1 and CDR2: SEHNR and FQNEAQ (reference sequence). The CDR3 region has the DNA TGTGCCAGCAGCGTCGGACAGGCCTCTCGAGGGGAGGGCTATGGCTACACCTTC. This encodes CASSVGQASRGEGYGYTF.

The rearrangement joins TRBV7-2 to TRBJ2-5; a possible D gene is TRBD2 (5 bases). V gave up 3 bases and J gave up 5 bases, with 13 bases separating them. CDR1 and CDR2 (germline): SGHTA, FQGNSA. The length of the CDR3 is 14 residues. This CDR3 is CASSFFGRGETQYF. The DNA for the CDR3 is TGTGCCAGCAGCTTCTTCGGTAGAGGGGAGACCCAGTACTTC. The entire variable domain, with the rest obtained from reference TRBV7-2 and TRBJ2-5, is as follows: GAGVSQSPSNKVTEKGKDVELRCDPISGHTALYWYRQSLGQGLEFLIYFQGNSAPDKSGLPSDRFSAERTGGSVSTLTIQRTQQEDSAVYLCASSFFGRGETQYFGPGTRLLVL.

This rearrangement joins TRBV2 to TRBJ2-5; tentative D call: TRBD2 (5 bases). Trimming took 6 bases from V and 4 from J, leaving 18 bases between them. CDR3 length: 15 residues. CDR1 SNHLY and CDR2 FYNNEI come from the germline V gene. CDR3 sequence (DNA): TGTGCCAGCAGGGAGAGGGCCCGGGGTCGAGAGACCCAGTACTTC. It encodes CASRERARGRETQYF.

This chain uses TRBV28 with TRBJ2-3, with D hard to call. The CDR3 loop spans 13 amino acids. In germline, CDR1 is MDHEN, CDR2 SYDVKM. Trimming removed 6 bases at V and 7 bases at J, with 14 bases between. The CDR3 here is CASSPAGRNTQYF. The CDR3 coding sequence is TGTGCCAGCAGCCCGGCCGGGCGGAATACGCAGTATTTT.

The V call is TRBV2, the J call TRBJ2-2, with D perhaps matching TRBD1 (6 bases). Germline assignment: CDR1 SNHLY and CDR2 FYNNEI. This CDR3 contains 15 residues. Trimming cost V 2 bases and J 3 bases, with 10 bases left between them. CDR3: CASSERSGDTGELFF. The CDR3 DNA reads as TGTGCCAGCAGTGAAAGGTCAGGGGACACCGGGGAGCTGTTTTTT.

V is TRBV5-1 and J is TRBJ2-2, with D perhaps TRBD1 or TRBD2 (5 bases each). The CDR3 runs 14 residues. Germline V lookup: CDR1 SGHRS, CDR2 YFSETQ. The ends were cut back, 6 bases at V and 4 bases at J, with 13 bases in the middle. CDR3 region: CASNPGTTTGELFF. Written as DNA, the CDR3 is TGCGCCAGCAACCCCGGGACCACCACCGGGGAGCTGTTTTTT.

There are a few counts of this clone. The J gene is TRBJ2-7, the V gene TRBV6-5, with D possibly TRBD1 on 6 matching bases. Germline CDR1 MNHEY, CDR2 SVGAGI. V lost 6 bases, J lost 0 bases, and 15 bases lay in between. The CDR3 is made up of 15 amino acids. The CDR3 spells CASRTGLPSSYEQYF. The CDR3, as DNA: TGTGCCAGCAGGACAGGACTCCCAAGCTCCTACGAGCAGTACTTC.

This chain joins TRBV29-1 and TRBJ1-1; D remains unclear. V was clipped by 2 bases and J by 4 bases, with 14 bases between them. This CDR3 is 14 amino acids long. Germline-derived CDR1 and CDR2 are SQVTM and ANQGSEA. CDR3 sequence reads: CSVESLAGSTEAFF. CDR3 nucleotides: TGCAGCGTTGAAAGTCTCGCGGGAAGCACTGAAGCTTTCTTT.

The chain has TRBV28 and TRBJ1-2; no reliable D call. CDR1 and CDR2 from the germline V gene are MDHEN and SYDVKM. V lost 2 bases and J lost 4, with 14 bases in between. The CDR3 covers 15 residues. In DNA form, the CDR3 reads TGTGCCAGCAGTTTAGGGTTGCGGGCGAGCTATGGCTACACCTTC. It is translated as CASSLGLRASYGYTF.

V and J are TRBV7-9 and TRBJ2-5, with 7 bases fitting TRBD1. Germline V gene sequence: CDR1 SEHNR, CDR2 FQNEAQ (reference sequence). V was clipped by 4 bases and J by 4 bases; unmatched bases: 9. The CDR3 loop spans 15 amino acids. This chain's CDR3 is CASSSTGSGGETQYF. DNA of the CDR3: TGTGCCAGCAGCTCGACTGGTTCAGGGGGAGAGACCCAGTACTTC.

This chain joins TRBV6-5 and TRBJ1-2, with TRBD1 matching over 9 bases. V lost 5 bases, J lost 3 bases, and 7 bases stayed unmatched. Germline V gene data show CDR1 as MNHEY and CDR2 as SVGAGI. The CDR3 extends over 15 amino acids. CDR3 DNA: TGTGCCAGCAGTCTGCTTAGGACAGGGGACTATGGCTACACCTTC. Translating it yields CASSLLRTGDYGYTF.

The CDR3: CASSQDAWYGYTF. The CDR3 nucleotides read TGTGCCAGCAGCCAAGACGCTTGGTATGGCTACACCTTC. V usage is TRBV14 and J usage is TRBJ1-2; unclear D gene. Trimming took 0 bases from V and 5 from J, leaving 7 bases between them. The germline V gene encodes CDR1 SGHDN and CDR2 FVKESK. The CDR3 sequence is 13 residues long.

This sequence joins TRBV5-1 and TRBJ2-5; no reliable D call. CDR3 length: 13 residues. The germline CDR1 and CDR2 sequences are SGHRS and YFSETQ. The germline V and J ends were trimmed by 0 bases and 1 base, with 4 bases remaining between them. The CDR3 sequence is CASSLDPQETQYF. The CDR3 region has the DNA TGCGCCAGCAGCTTGGATCCCCAAGAGACCCAGTACTTC.

CDR3 nucleotides: TGCGCCAGCAGCGTACAGGGGGCGCCCACAGATACGCAGTATTTT. Translated: CASSVQGAPTDTQYF. The chain is built from TRBV5-1 and TRBJ2-3, with 9 bases matching TRBD1. There are 15 residues in the CDR3. Trimming removed 4 bases from V and 2 bases from J; junction bases left unmatched: 5. Germline V gene lookup returns CDR1 SGHRS and CDR2 YFSETQ.

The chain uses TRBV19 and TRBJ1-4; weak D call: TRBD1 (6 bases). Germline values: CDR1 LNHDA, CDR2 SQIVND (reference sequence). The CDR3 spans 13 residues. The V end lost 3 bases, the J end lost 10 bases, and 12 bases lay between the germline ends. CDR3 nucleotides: TGTGCCAGTAGTATTACAGGGTCCGGAAAACTGTTTTTT. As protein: CASSITGSGKLFF.